Listed here is a single T cell receptor beta chain. What it binds is unknown. The sample originates from a study of blood T cells in healthy people across ages. A sample-barcoded 5' primer and a J-beta primer mix were used in a second PCR of roughly 7 to 11 cycles. TCRdb processed the 5' RACE reads anew with MiXCR; each CDR3 protein has one entry. Altogether about 810,000 distinct CDR3 sequences are present, roughly 40% being singletons, with the ten largest covering over 10%. The CDR3 runs to 13 residues. Germline V gene sequence: CDR1 DFQATT, CDR2 SNEGSKA (reference sequence). V was trimmed by 3 bases and J by 7 bases, leaving 13 bases between them. There were healthy Caucasian individuals from Russia, aged about 6 to 100, serving as donors. Study-wide results and caveats: Compared with aged donors, long-lived donors showed fewer expanded clones, suggesting selection. TCR beta diversity tracked closely with naive T cell percentage. Across the age range, TCR beta diversity per million T cells fell in a roughly linear way.

This rearrangement joins TRBV20-1 to TRBJ1-5, with D hard to call. The specimen sequenced was blood. The clonotype comes from a man aged 18 to 35 in good health. CDR3 nucleotide sequence: TGCAGTGCTAGTCCCAATTTGGGACAGCCCCAGCATTTT. Amino acid sequence: CSASPNLGQPQHF.